The entry that follows covers one TCR beta chain sequence. These data originate in a study of blood T cell repertoires in COVID-19. Looking at the study overall: Some COVID-19 samples were acute and others convalescent; all came from the United States, Italy and Spain. The cDNA or gDNA used as material had been derived from T cells, B-cell-depleted T cells, or PBMCs.

In the study's own analysis: How many nucleated cells were present was estimated from reference gene primer amplification. Generated by immunoSEQ multiplex PCR, the TCRdb table keeps only in-frame clones and is missing some. That table supplies the V and J calls and clone size; D and trimming were determined from the DNA. The sample lists around 40,000 clones, about nine tenths occurring once. This CDR3 comprises 15 residues. Per germline, CDR1 SGHVS and CDR2 FQNEAQ. V lost 4 bases, J lost 4 bases, and 13 bases lay in between. The material sequenced was peripheral blood. This receptor was obtained from a human donor in a cohort sampled during active COVID-19. The chain has TRBV7-8 and TRBJ1-4; D unclear. The CDR3 region is CASSSPVALNEKLFF. CDR3 sequence (DNA): TGTGCCAGCAGCTCGCCAGTCGCTCTTAATGAAAAACTGTTTTTT.